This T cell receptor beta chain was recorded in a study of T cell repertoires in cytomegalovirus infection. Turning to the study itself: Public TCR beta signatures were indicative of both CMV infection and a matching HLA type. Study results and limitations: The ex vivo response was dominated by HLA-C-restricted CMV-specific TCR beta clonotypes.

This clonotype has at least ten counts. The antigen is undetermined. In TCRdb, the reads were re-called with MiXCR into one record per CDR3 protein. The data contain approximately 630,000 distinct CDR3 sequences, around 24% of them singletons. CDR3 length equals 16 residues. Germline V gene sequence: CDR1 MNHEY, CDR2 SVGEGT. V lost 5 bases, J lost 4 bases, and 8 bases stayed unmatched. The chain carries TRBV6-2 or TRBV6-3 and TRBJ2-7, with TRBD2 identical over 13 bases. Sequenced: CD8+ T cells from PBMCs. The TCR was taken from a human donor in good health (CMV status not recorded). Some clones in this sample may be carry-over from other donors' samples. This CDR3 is CASSDPGLAGFYEQYV. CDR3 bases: TGTGCCAGCAGTGACCCGGGACTAGCGGGATTTTACGAGCAGTACGTC.